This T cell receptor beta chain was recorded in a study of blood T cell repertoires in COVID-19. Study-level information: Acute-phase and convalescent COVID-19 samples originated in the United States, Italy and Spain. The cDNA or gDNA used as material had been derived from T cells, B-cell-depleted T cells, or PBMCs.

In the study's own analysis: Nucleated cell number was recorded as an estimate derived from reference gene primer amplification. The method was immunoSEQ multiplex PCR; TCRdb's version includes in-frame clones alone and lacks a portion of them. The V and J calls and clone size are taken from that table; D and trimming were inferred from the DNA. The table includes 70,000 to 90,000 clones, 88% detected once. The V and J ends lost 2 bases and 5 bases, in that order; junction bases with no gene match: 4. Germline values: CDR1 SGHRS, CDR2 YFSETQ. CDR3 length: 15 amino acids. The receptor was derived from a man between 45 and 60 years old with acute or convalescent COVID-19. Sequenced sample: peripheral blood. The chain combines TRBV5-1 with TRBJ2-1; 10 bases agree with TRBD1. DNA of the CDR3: TGCGCCAGCAGCTTACAGGGACAGGGGAACAATGAGCAGTTCTTC. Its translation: CASSLQGQGNNEQFF. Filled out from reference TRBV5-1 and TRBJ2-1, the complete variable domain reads KAGVTQTPRYLIKTRGQQVTLSCSPISGHRSVSWYQQTPGQGLQFLFEYFSETQRNKGNFPGRFSGRQFSNSRSEMNVSTLELGDSALYLCASSLQGQGNNEQFFGPGTRLTVL.